One sample yielded the 12 T cell receptor beta chains listed below, sequenced in a study of Graves' ophthalmopathy and Graves' hyperthyroidism. For repertoire sequencing, the TCR beta CDR3 regions were amplified from RNA transcripts. HTBI-primed RT-PCR formed the first round, and a multiplex PCR formed the second. TCRdb passed the multiplex PCR reads through MiXCR, listing each CDR3 protein once. The sample includes over a million distinct CDR3 sequences, about 40% seen only once; the top ten take around 10%. The sample consisted of peripheral blood or thyroid tissue (not recorded which). These TCRs come from an adult man with Graves' hyperthyroidism.

This clonotype was seen at least ten times. The J gene is TRBJ1-2, the V gene TRBV7-9; D uncertain. V was shortened by 0 bases and J by 8 bases, with 7 bases between the two germline ends. Germline loops: CDR1 SEHNR, CDR2 FQNEAQ (reference sequence). The CDR3 length is 12 residues. CDR3 nucleotides: TGTGCCAGCAGCTTAGCAGGCAGCGGCTACACCTTC. It encodes CASSLAGSGYTF.

This sequence joins TRBV2 and TRBJ1-2; D perhaps matches TRBD1 (5 bases). Trimming removed 4 bases from V and 4 bases from J, with 16 bases in between. Germline V CDR1 and CDR2: SNHLY, FYNNEI. The length of the CDR3 is 15 residues. CDR3 in amino acids: CASSVFSDGTYGYTF. CDR3 in DNA: TGTGCCAGCAGTGTCTTCTCAGACGGGACCTATGGCTACACCTTC.

CDR3 sequence reads: CASSDSAGYNTGELFF. For the CDR3, the DNA is TGTGCCAGCAGTGATTCAGCGGGATATAACACCGGGGAGCTGTTTTTT. The gene calls are TRBV25-1 and TRBJ2-2; 7 positions agree with TRBD2. The germline V gene has CDR1 MGHDK and CDR2 SYGVNS. This CDR3 contains 16 residues. J was trimmed by 2 bases and V by 3 bases; bases with no gene match: 6.

This clonotype was counted at least ten times. The CDR3 protein is CSALAGLQETQYF. For the CDR3, the DNA is TGCAGTGCTCTAGCGGGCCTCCAAGAGACCCAGTACTTC. V and J are TRBV20-1 and TRBJ2-5; 8 bases fit TRBD2. The CDR3 is made up of 13 amino acids. Germline trimming cut 5 bases from V and 1 base from J; bases unmatched to any gene: 3. The germline gives CDR1 DFQATT, CDR2 SNEGSKA (reference sequence).

V and J are TRBV15 and TRBJ1-6; D unresolved. CDR1 is LNHNV and CDR2 is YYDKDF in the germline V gene (reference sequence). V lost 2 bases to trimming and J lost 9 bases, with 17 bases between them. This CDR3 spans 16 amino acids. The CDR3 loop is CATSRRRDSISSPLHF. The CDR3 DNA reads as TGTGCCACCAGCAGACGACGGGATAGCATCAGTTCACCCCTCCACTTT.

This clonotype was counted between two and nine times. The chain recombines TRBV5-8 with TRBJ2-5; D gene uncertain. The germline V gene has CDR1 SGHTS and CDR2 YDEGEE. The CDR3 extends over 14 amino acids. The germline V and J ends were trimmed by 2 bases and 1 base, with 9 bases remaining between them. CDR3 DNA sequence: TGTGCCAGCAGCTTTAGGGCTTTCCAAGAGACCCAGTACTTC. Encoded protein: CASSFRAFQETQYF.

Only a few counts were recorded for this clonotype. This chain connects TRBV10-3 to TRBJ2-5; D tentatively fits TRBD1 or TRBD2 (6 bases each). This CDR3 has 13 amino acids. Germline loops: CDR1 ENHRY, CDR2 SYGVKD. Trimming cost V 7 bases and J 0 bases, with 9 bases left between them. DNA for the CDR3: TGTGCCATCAAGGGGGGCGACCAAGAGACCCAGTACTTC. It translates to CAIKGGDQETQYF.

V gene TRBV10-2 combines with J gene TRBJ1-6; D perhaps matches TRBD1 (5 bases). Germline loops: CDR1 WSHSY, CDR2 SAAADI. Trimming took 10 bases from V and 0 from J, leaving 10 bases between them. The CDR3 loop spans 14 amino acids. CDR3 residues: CATGRSSYNSPLHF. As DNA, the CDR3 is TGCGCCACAGGGAGGTCCTCCTATAATTCACCCCTCCACTTT.

Turning to this clonotype: Germline is not matched at one junction end, which may reflect a read error. J is TRBJ1-5 and V is TRBV10-3; TRBD1 agrees at 9 bases. The length of the CDR3 is 16 residues. Germline CDR1 and CDR2: ENHRY and SYGVKD. Written as DNA, the CDR3 is TGTGCCAGCAGTCACAGGGGACAGGGACGCAATCAGCCCCAGCATTTT. Its translation: CASSHRGQGRNQPQHF.

This clonotype was found many times. The chain couples TRBV4-1 to TRBJ2-7, with D unresolved. The V gene's germline CDR1 is MGHRA and CDR2 YSYEKL. The CDR3 length is 15 residues. V dropped 2 bases and J dropped 2 bases, with 13 bases sitting between them. CDR3 sequence (DNA): TGCGCCAGCAGCCAAAGCCCCATGTCCCCCTACGAGCAGTACTTC. It codes for CASSQSPMSPYEQYF.

This clonotype was seen many times. The genes are TRBV10-3 and TRBJ2-7, with 8 bases lining up with TRBD1. The germline gives CDR1 ENHRY, CDR2 SYGVKD. The CDR3 spans 14 residues. The V gene end was trimmed by 2 bases and the J gene end by 5 bases; junction bases not matched to a gene: 5. CDR3 coding DNA: TGTGCCATCAGTGAGGGACAGGGTAACAACGAGCAGTACTTC. It yields the protein CAISEGQGNNEQYF.

V is TRBV10-3 and J is TRBJ1-6; D not resolved. V gave up 0 bases and J gave up 14 bases, with 5 bases separating them. CDR3 length: 11 amino acids. From germline, CDR1 is ENHRY and CDR2 SYGVKD. The DNA of the CDR3 is TGTGCCATCAGTGAGTCTCAGACCCTCCACTTT. Its translation is CAISESQTLHF.